The next 7 T cell receptor beta chains were all read from a single sample in a study of siplizumab effects on memory and regulatory T cells. Sequenced by immunoSEQ multiplex PCR; TCRdb stores in-frame clones only, minus some. The sample has 90,000 to 140,000 clones, 93% seen once. Material: CD4+ T cells sorted from blood. The receptors originated from a human donor in good health.

The chain uses TRBV7-2 and TRBJ1-2, with 8 bases identical to TRBD1. CDR1 and CDR2 from the germline V gene are SGHTA and FQGNSA. This CDR3 has 15 residues. V shed 5 bases, J shed 1 base, and the junction held 6 bases outside the gene matches. CDR3 sequence reads: CASSPGTGGNYGYTF. The CDR3 nucleotides read TGTGCCAGCAGCCCCGGGACAGGAGGTAACTATGGCTACACCTTC.

The CDR3, as DNA: TGCGCCAGCAGTCTGATCCCCACTAGCGGGAGCCGCACAGATACGCAGTATTTT. It translates to CASSLIPTSGSRTDTQYF. This rearrangement joins TRBV5-1 to TRBJ2-3; TRBD2 matches at 11 bases. J gave up 1 base and V 5 bases, and 12 bases lay outside the gene matches. This CDR3 spans 18 amino acids. The germline gives CDR1 SGHRS, CDR2 YFSETQ.

Only one count was recorded for this clone. The rearrangement joins TRBV7-9 to TRBJ2-7; D is ambiguous. Trimming removed 7 bases at V and 1 base at J, with 14 bases between. CDR1 is SEHNR, CDR2 FQNEAQ, per germline (reference sequence). The CDR3 has 14 residues. The CDR3 protein is CASKPPEPSYEQYF. Here the CDR3 DNA reads TGTGCCAGCAAGCCCCCAGAGCCATCCTACGAGCAGTACTTC.

CDR3 sequence: CASSSRPGTGMEKLFF. The CDR3 coding sequence is TGTGCCAGCAGTTCCAGACCCGGGACAGGGATGGAAAAACTGTTTTTT. This chain connects TRBV6-5 to TRBJ1-4, with 9 bases lining up with TRBD1. The V and J ends lost 4 bases and 8 bases, in that order; junction bases with no gene match: 11. Germline CDR1 is MNHEY and CDR2 is SVGAGI. The CDR3 has 16 residues.

J is TRBJ2-7 and V is TRBV7-4; D unresolved. The V gene's germline CDR1 is SGHVT and CDR2 SQSDAQ. The V gene lost 6 bases and the J gene lost 1 base, with 4 bases spanning the gap. The CDR3 sequence is 11 residues long. CDR3 residues: CASSRSYEQYF. The CDR3 region has the DNA TGTGCCAGCAGTCGTTCCTACGAGCAGTACTTC.

The rearrangement links TRBV9 to TRBJ1-2; unclear D gene. From germline, CDR1 is SGDLS and CDR2 YYNGEE. V was pared by 3 bases and J by 5 bases, with 11 bases between. The CDR3 is made up of 13 amino acids. Here the CDR3 reads CASSAHPPYGYTF. In nucleotides, the CDR3 is TGTGCCAGCAGCGCCCATCCCCCTTATGGCTACACCTTC. The variable domain in full, with the rest retrieved from reference TRBV9 and TRBJ1-2, is DSGVTQTPKHLITATGQRVTLRCSPRSGDLSVYWYQQSLDQGLQFLIQYYNGEERAKGNILERFSAQQFPDLHSELNLSSLELGDSALYFCASSAHPPYGYTFGSGTRLTVV.

This rearrangement joins TRBV30 to TRBJ1-1; 7 bases line up with TRBD1. CDR3 length: 13 amino acids. V trimming: 0 bases; J trimming: 12 bases; junction bases outside the gene matches: 10. Germline lookup yields CDR1 GTSNPN and CDR2 SVGIG (reference sequence). The CDR3 sequence is CAWSVLRGRRTFF. CDR3 nucleotides: TGTGCCTGGAGTGTACTCAGGGGGAGGAGGACTTTCTTT.